Each of the 8 T cell receptor beta chains below was sequenced from the same sample in a study of cytomegalovirus exposure and HLA in healthy donors (dated by TCRdb to 2017 to 2019). Libraries were constructed by the immunoSEQ multiplex PCR assay. For the multiplex PCR, a mixture combining 60 forward primers for TCR Vbeta segments and 13 reverse primers for TCR Jbeta segments was used. What TCRdb holds here is the immuneACCESS table cut down to in-frame rearrangements. Part of the clones is not present; checked against another copy, under half of the missing clones reflect an unresolved V gene, and the others are unexplained. The sample table shows over 110,000 clones, and over 70% are seen once. Together, the top ten hold under 5% of the sample. The sequenced sample was PBMCs. The receptors were sampled from a man in his forties in good health and CMV-seronegative.

This clone was picked up a small number of times. This chain uses TRBV4-1 with TRBJ2-7, with 9 bases matching TRBD1. The V gene end was trimmed by 2 bases and the J gene end by 5 bases; junction bases not matched to a gene: 13. Germline V CDR1 and CDR2: MGHRA, YSYEKL. The CDR3 extends over 17 amino acids. The CDR3 is CASSQTLPGQGFHEQYF. The CDR3 nucleotides are TGCGCCAGCAGCCAAACATTGCCGGGACAGGGATTCCACGAGCAGTACTTC.

V is TRBV7-6 and J is TRBJ2-3; 11 positions agree with TRBD2. Germline V gene lookup returns CDR1 SGHVS and CDR2 FNYEAQ. The junction had 6 bases not matched to a gene; V was cut back by 2 bases and J by 2 bases. The CDR3 runs to 17 residues. The CDR3 is CASSLNSGGAYTDTQYF. As DNA, the CDR3 is TGTGCCAGCAGCTTAAATAGCGGGGGGGCCTACACAGATACGCAGTATTTT.

This clone came up a few times. The V gene is TRBV28, the J gene TRBJ1-5; 7 positions agree with TRBD1. This CDR3 has 16 amino acids. With V trimmed by 6 bases and J by 0 bases, 8 bases remained unmatched. Germline CDR1 and CDR2: MDHEN and SYDVKM. CDR3 in amino acids: CASRPQQGYSNQPQHF. The CDR3 DNA sequence: TGTGCCAGCAGACCCCAACAGGGGTATAGCAATCAGCCCCAGCATTTT.

This chain's CDR3 is CASSLGGGGYQETQYF. In DNA form, the CDR3 reads TGCGCCAGCAGCTTGGGAGGCGGGGGGTACCAAGAGACCCAGTACTTC. This rearrangement joins TRBV5-1 to TRBJ2-5; 8 bases are a match to TRBD2. The ends lost 0 bases at V and 0 bases at J; junction bases unmatched: 4. The CDR3 length is 16 residues. The germline gives CDR1 SGHRS, CDR2 YFSETQ. Filled out from reference TRBV5-1 and TRBJ2-5, the complete variable domain reads KAGVTQTPRYLIKTRGQQVTLSCSPISGHRSVSWYQQTPGQGLQFLFEYFSETQRNKGNFPGRFSGRQFSNSRSEMNVSTLELGDSALYLCASSLGGGGYQETQYFGPGTRLLVL.

CDR3 loop: CASSHPGQGASLAREKLFF. CDR3 DNA: TGCGCCAGCAGTCATCCCGGACAGGGGGCGTCTCTAGCTAGGGAAAAACTGTTTTTT. The chain couples TRBV23-1 to TRBJ1-4; 11 bases line up with TRBD1. TRBV23-1 is sorted into the ORF group, with uncertain function. CDR3 size: 19 residues. With V trimmed by 3 bases and J by 8 bases, 17 bases remained unmatched.

V gene TRBV13 combines with J gene TRBJ2-7; 7 positions agree with TRBD2. The CDR3 spans 17 residues. Germline CDR1 is PRHDT and CDR2 is FYEKMQ (reference sequence). The ends lost 5 bases at V and 2 bases at J; junction bases unmatched: 15. The CDR3 sequence is CASSVNGWGGSTYEQYF. The DNA for the CDR3 is TGTGCCAGCAGCGTAAATGGGTGGGGGGGGAGTACCTACGAGCAGTACTTC.

As DNA, the CDR3 is TGTGCCAGCTCGCGGGGGGCGGTCACTGAAGCTTTCTTT. This gives the protein CASSRGAVTEAFF. The chain carries TRBV18 and TRBJ1-1; D might be TRBD1 (6 bases). The germline V gene encodes CDR1 KGHSH and CDR2 LQKENI. This CDR3 region has 13 residues. Trimming took off 6 bases at V and 4 bases at J, with 12 bases between the two ends.

The rearrangement joins TRBV19 to TRBJ2-5, with 10 positions matching TRBD1. The CDR3 runs to 14 residues. Trimming removed 6 bases from V and 4 bases from J; junction bases left unmatched: 5. Germline CDR1 reads LNHDA; CDR2 reads SQIVND (reference sequence). Here the CDR3 DNA reads TGTGCCAGTAGACGACAGGGGGCAGGAGAGACCCAGTACTTC. Residues: CASRRQGAGETQYF.